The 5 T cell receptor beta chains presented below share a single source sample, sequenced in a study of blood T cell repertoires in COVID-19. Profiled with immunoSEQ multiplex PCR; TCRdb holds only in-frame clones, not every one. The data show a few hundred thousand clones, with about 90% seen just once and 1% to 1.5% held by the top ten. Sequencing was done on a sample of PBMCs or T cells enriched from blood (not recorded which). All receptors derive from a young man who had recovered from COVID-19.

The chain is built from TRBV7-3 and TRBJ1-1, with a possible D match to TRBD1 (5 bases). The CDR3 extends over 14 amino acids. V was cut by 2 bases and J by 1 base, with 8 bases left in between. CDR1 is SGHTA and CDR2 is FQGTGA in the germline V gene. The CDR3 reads CASSLSGGNTEAFF. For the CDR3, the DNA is TGTGCCAGCAGCTTATCCGGGGGGAACACTGAAGCTTTCTTT.

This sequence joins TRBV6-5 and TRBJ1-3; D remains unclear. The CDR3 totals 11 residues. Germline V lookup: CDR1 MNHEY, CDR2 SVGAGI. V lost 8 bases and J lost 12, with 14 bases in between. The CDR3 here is CASSGWVHIYF. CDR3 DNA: TGTGCCAGCTCGGGTTGGGTGCACATATATTTT.

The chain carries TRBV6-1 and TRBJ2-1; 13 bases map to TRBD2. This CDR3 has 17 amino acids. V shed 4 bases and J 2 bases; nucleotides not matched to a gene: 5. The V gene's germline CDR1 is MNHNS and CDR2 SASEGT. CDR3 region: CASSVRGLAGAYNEQFF. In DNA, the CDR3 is TGTGCCAGCAGTGTACGAGGACTAGCGGGGGCCTACAATGAGCAGTTCTTC.

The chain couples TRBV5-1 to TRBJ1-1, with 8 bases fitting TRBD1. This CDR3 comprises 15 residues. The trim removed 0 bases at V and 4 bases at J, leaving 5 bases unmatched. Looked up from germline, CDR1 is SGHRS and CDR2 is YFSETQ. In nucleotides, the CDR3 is TGCGCCAGCAGCTTGGCTATAGACAGGGGCACTGAAGCTTTCTTT. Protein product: CASSLAIDRGTEAFF.

The CDR3 nucleotides are TGCGCCAGCAGCCAAGGCCGACAGGGCCCTCCAGAGACCCAGTACTTC. It codes for CASSQGRQGPPETQYF. V usage is TRBV4-1 and J usage is TRBJ2-5, with 7 bases that match TRBD1. V dropped 1 base and J dropped 4; count of bases not matched to a gene: 9. CDR3 length: 16 amino acids. The germline V gene encodes CDR1 MGHRA and CDR2 YSYEKL.